The TCR beta chain described here comes from a study of blood T cells in healthy people across ages. V lost 4 bases to trimming and J lost 6 bases; unmatched junction nucleotides: 3. The CDR3 has 12 amino acids. CDR1 and CDR2 from the germline V gene are SGHVS and FQNEAQ. A second PCR of 7 to 11 cycles used a sample-barcoded 5' primer and a J-beta primer mix. TCRdb called the 5' RACE reads again in MiXCR, with one record for every CDR3 protein. The data contain almost 1 million distinct CDR3 sequences, just over 50% of them singletons. The sequence was obtained from a woman in her sixties in good health. The V call is TRBV7-8, the J call TRBJ2-7; TRBD2 matches 7 bases. What was sequenced was blood. The CDR3 DNA sequence: TGTGCCAGCAGCTACGCTAGCGGCGAGCAGTACTTC. This sequence encodes CASSYASGEQYF.